The clone carrying this TCR beta chain was observed a single time. The target antigen is unknown. TRB rearrangements spanning V, D and J were amplified using mixed TRB-A/B primers. TCRdb re-analysed the multiplex PCR reads in MiXCR, keeping a single row per CDR3 protein. The sample lists 1,500 to 2,000 distinct CDR3 sequences, approximately 28% occurring once. This entry belongs to a study of T cell repertoires in aging, cancer and after chemotherapy. The overall study: Six age groups, ranging from 30 or younger to 70 or older, included the donors. Approximately 10 million TCR reads were in the whole dataset.

Peripheral blood genomic DNA, not sorted cells or RNA, was the template. Findings and caveats of the study: Across the chemotherapy interval, each cancer cohort showed higher median generation probability, suggesting thymic rebound.

This TCR was sampled from a human donor with a blood cancer. The donor label of this sample is uncertain. Input material: blood.

This CDR3 is CSARVNRAQHF. CDR3 nucleotides: TGCAGTGCTAGAGTCAACAGGGCCCAGCATTTT. The chain employs TRBV20-1 and TRBJ1-5, with a possible D match to TRBD1 (6 bases). Deletions cut 1 base from V and 11 bases from J, with 9 bases between. The CDR3 spans 11 residues. The V gene's germline CDR1 is DFQATT and CDR2 SNEGSKA (reference sequence).